This TCR beta chain appears in the sequencing data of a study of cytomegalovirus exposure and HLA in healthy donors. Losses at the gene ends were 0 bases for V and 7 bases for J; bases not matched to a gene: 7. The CDR3 length is 16 residues. Germline lookup yields CDR1 LGHNA and CDR2 YNFKEQ. This table comes from immunoSEQ multiplex PCR, and its TCRdb copy is limited to in-frame clones, with some not included. Of over 150,000 clones listed, about 90% are singletons. The rearrangement uses TRBV4-2 and TRBJ1-5, with TRBD1 identical over 9 bases. The sample was PBMCs. This clonotype originated in a woman aged 18-29 years in good health and CMV-seropositive. This chain's CDR3 is CASSQDTGQGGQPQHF. The CDR3 nucleotides are TGTGCCAGCAGCCAAGATACGGGACAGGGAGGACAGCCCCAGCATTTT.